Each of the 2 T cell receptor beta chains below was sequenced from the same sample in a study of blood T cells in healthy people across ages. The authors ran a second PCR of 7 to 11 cycles using a sample-barcoded 5' primer and a J-beta primer mix. TCRdb reprocessed the 5' RACE reads with MiXCR, giving one entry per CDR3 protein. Of some 860,000 distinct CDR3 sequences detected, 56% appear once; the ten largest clones hold roughly 24%. The sample was blood. These receptors were collected from a man between 40 and 49 years old in good health.

The chain couples TRBV28 to TRBJ2-5, with 7 positions matching TRBD2. V dropped 6 bases and J dropped 11; count of bases not matched to a gene: 18. Per the germline V gene, CDR1 is MDHEN and CDR2 is SYDVKM. There are 15 residues in the CDR3. This CDR3 reads CASSPAKAGDWEQYF. CDR3 nucleotides: TGTGCCAGCAGCCCGGCAAAGGCGGGAGACTGGGAGCAGTACTTC.

The chain carries TRBV12-3 or TRBV12-4 and TRBJ1-6, with D possibly being TRBD1 (5 bases). This CDR3 is built from 16 residues. Trimming cost V 7 bases and J 10 bases, with 23 bases left between them. The CDR3 region is CASTSRDGGIRSPLHF. The CDR3 DNA reads as TGTGCCAGCACCTCAAGGGACGGAGGAATAAGATCACCCCTCCACTTT.